This T cell receptor (beta chain) was sequenced in a study of blood T cell repertoires in COVID-19. Per the authors' pipeline: Scientists estimated how many nucleated cells there were by amplifying reference gene primers. The protocol was immunoSEQ multiplex PCR, while the TCRdb copy is restricted to in-frame clones and leaves out a portion. The DNA gave D and trimming, while V, J and clone size come from that table. The repertoire includes some 240,000 clones, roughly four fifths of them detected once, and 3.5% to 5% sits in the top ten. Germline V gene sequence: CDR1 MNHEY, CDR2 SVGAGI. The CDR3 spans 12 residues. V was clipped by 4 bases and J by 5 bases, with 8 bases between them. The participants were between about 18 and 90 years old and came from 24 US areas.

Sequenced sample: PBMCs or T cells enriched from blood (not recorded which). The V and J genes are TRBV6-5 and TRBJ1-2; no firm D call. The clonotype was recovered from a man aged 30 to 39 with acute COVID-19. The CDR3 sequence: CASSSLAYGYTF. The CDR3 bases are TGTGCCAGCAGTTCCCTAGCATATGGCTACACCTTC.